Listed below are T cell receptor beta chains from one sample, sequenced in a study of blood T cell repertoires in COVID-19. This table comes from immunoSEQ multiplex PCR, and its TCRdb copy is limited to in-frame clones, with some not included. The repertoire has around 160,000 clones, approximately 93% of them found once; the top ten carry 1.5% to 2.5%. The specimen was peripheral blood. These receptors originate from a woman aged 55-75 years with COVID-19, enrolled during active disease. Both conserved end residues are part of each CDR3. The D gene is left open where the match is weak. Clone size appears in some rows only: once, few, many, or a class for an expanded clone.

size	D	V	J	CDR3	DNA
-	-	TRBV3-1/TRBV3-2	TRBJ2-3	CACIRGRGGSTDTQYF	TGTGCCTGTATCCGCGGGCGGGGCGGGAGCACAGATACGCAGTATTTT
-	-	TRBV18	TRBJ1-1	CASLPGLRGTEAFF	TGTGCCAGCTTACCTGGCCTCCGCGGCACTGAAGCTTTCTTT
-	-	TRBV19	TRBJ1-1	CASSPGTHTEAFF	TGTGCCAGTAGTCCCGGGACTCACACTGAAGCTTTCTTT
-	-	TRBV29-1	TRBJ1-1	CSVEAATEAFF	TGCAGCGTTGAGGCGGCAACTGAAGCTTTCTTT
-	-	TRBV9	TRBJ2-3	CASSPTGDTDTQYF	TGTGCCAGCAGCCCGACAGGCGACACAGATACGCAGTATTTT
-	-	TRBV7-9	TRBJ2-1	CASSSLGGGPKVNEQFF	TGTGCCAGCAGCTCCCTGGGTGGGGGCCCCAAGGTCAATGAGCAGTTCTTC
once	-	TRBV5-5	TRBJ1-1	CASSLAGGLGWSGAFF	TGTGCCAGCAGCTTGGCGGGGGGGTTAGGGTGGAGTGGAGCTTTCTTT
-	-	TRBV21-1	TRBJ1-6	CASSTHRDTYNSPLHF	TGTGCCAGCAGCACACACCGGGACACCTATAATTCACCCCTCCACTTT
-	TRBD1	TRBV6-5	TRBJ1-5	CASRGQGNSNQPQHF	TGTGCCAGCAGAGGACAGGGTAATAGCAATCAGCCCCAGCATTTT
-	-	TRBV10-2	TRBJ1-1	CASSEFPPRFTEAFF	TGCGCCAGCAGTGAGTTCCCGCCCAGATTTACTGAAGCTTTCTTT
-	-	TRBV19	TRBJ2-1	CASRQTTHNEQFF	TGTGCCAGTAGGCAGACAACACACAATGAGCAGTTCTTC
-	-	TRBV2	TRBJ1-5	CASSVESGNQPQHF	TGTGCCAGCAGTGTCGAGTCGGGCAATCAGCCCCAGCATTTT
-	TRBD1	TRBV7-2	TRBJ1-6	CASSLGTGNSPLHF	TGTGCCAGCAGCTTGGGGACAGGGAATTCACCCCTCCACTTT
once	-	TRBV5-4	TRBJ2-2	CASSSNTGELFF	TGTGCCAGCAGCTCTAACACCGGGGAGCTGTTTTTT
-	-	TRBV6-1	TRBJ2-3	CASSEAGWGGTDTQYF	TGTGCCAGCAGTGAAGCGGGGTGGGGGGGCACAGATACGCAGTATTTT
once	-	TRBV5-4	TRBJ2-7	CASSFGEWTYPYEQYF	TGTGCCAGCAGCTTTGGAGAATGGACATATCCCTACGAGCAGTACTTC
-	-	TRBV21-1	TRBJ1-1	CASSRFRGRSEDTEAFF	TGTGCCAGCTCCCGATTTAGGGGGCGTAGCGAGGACACTGAAGCTTTCTTT
-	-	TRBV19	TRBJ1-2	CASRSPGVLDYGYTF	TGTGCCAGTAGGTCTCCGGGGGTGCTAGACTATGGCTACACCTTC
-	TRBD1	TRBV6-4	TRBJ1-3	CASSDTDRGPFSGNTIYF	TGTGCCAGCAGTGACACGGACAGGGGGCCATTCTCTGGAAACACCATATATTTT
-	TRBD1	TRBV18	TRBJ1-2	CASSVDRGNYGYTF	TGTGCCAGCTCCGTGGACAGGGGTAACTATGGCTACACCTTC
-	TRBD1	TRBV11-2	TRBJ1-1	CASNPQGARTEAFF	TGTGCCAGCAACCCACAGGGGGCGCGCACTGAAGCTTTCTTT
once	-	TRBV12-3/TRBV12-4	TRBJ1-5	CASSQARNQPQHF	TGTGCCAGCAGCCAGGCGCGCAATCAGCCCCAGCATTTT
-	-	TRBV2	TRBJ2-5	CASSESVQETQYF	TGTGCCAGCAGTGAGTCAGTCCAAGAGACCCAGTACTTC
-	TRBD1	TRBV18	TRBJ2-7	CASSPLGTGHEQYF	TGTGCCAGCTCACCCCTTGGGACAGGGCACGAGCAGTACTTC
-	-	TRBV3-1/TRBV3-2	TRBJ1-1	CASSQEGRNTEAFF	TGTGCCAGCAGCCAAGAGGGGCGGAACACTGAAGCTTTCTTT
-	TRBD1	TRBV7-3	TRBJ1-2	CASSQTGGYGYTF	TGTGCCAGCAGCCAGACAGGGGGCTATGGCTACACCTTC
-	-	TRBV5-6	TRBJ2-5	CASSAPSYRTQYF	TGTGCCAGCAGCGCGCCTTCTTATAGGACCCAGTACTTC
-	-	TRBV25-1	TRBJ1-6	CASTQSGVSQINSPLHF	TGTGCCAGCACTCAATCAGGTGTTTCACAGATTAATTCACCCCTCCACTTT
once	-	TRBV18	TRBJ2-3	CASSPGTSTTDTQYF	TGTGCCAGCTCACCAGGGACAAGTACCACAGATACGCAGTATTTT
-	-	TRBV25-1	TRBJ2-4	CASSFGGAKNIQYF	TGTGCCAGCAGTTTCGGAGGAGCCAAAAACATTCAGTACTTC
-	-	TRBV7-9	TRBJ1-1	CASSEGQHTEAFF	TGTGCCAGCAGCGAGGGACAACACACTGAAGCTTTCTTT
-	TRBD1	TRBV19	TRBJ1-1	CASIRQGAGWTEAFF	TGTGCCAGTATTAGGCAGGGGGCAGGATGGACTGAAGCTTTCTTT
-	-	TRBV18	TRBJ2-2	CASSESRRDTNTGELFF	TGTGCCAGCTCGGAATCGCGTAGGGACACGAACACCGGGGAGCTGTTTTTT